These 8 T cell receptor beta chains were sequenced from one sample in a study of blood T cell repertoires in COVID-19. The data were produced by immunoSEQ multiplex PCR, yet TCRdb's version contains in-frame clones alone and is incomplete. This sample has about 59,000 clones, with roughly 80% found just once. The sequenced sample was peripheral blood. The origin of the receptors is a human donor in a cohort sampled during active COVID-19.

The V and J genes are TRBV19 and TRBJ2-2, with TRBD1 as a possible D gene (5 bases). The CDR3 has 14 amino acids. V was cut by 0 bases and J by 10 bases, with 12 bases left in between. In germline, CDR1 is LNHDA, CDR2 SQIVND (reference sequence). The CDR3 nucleotides are TGTGCCAGTAGTATAGACAGGGTCGGTTTGGAGCTGTTTTTT. It is translated as CASSIDRVGLELFF.

J is TRBJ2-7 and V is TRBV7-6; 7 positions agree with TRBD1. This CDR3 region has 14 residues. Trimming took 3 bases from V and 2 from J; bases not matched to a gene: 4. Germline V gives CDR1 SGHVS, CDR2 FNYEAQ. For the CDR3, the DNA is TGTGCCAGCAGCTTTCCGGGACAGACCTACGAGCAGTACTTC. Translated: CASSFPGQTYEQYF.

This clone came up once. The rearrangement joins TRBV29-1 to TRBJ2-7, with a possible D match to TRBD2 (6 bases). Germline V gene lookup returns CDR1 SQVTM and CDR2 ANQGSEA. Trimming cost V 4 bases and J 6 bases, with 25 bases left between them. The CDR3 extends over 16 amino acids. DNA for the CDR3: TGCAGCGTTGTTAGAACAACAGCGGGCCCGGTCCTCGAGCAGTACTTC. Its translation: CSVVRTTAGPVLEQYF.

This clone came up a few times. The J gene is TRBJ2-7, the V gene TRBV29-1; 7 bases match TRBD2. Germline V lookup: CDR1 SQVTM, CDR2 ANQGSEA. This CDR3 comprises 11 residues. The V gene end was trimmed by 7 bases and the J gene end by 4 bases; junction bases not matched to a gene: 4. CDR3 coding DNA: TGCAGCGCCTGGGGGGGTTACGAGCAGTACTTC. It specifies CSAWGGYEQYF.

The CDR3 nucleotides read TGTGCCAGCAGCCTGGACGGGAGAGGCAATCAGCCCCAGCATTTT. Amino acid sequence: CASSLDGRGNQPQHF. The chain is built from TRBV7-6 and TRBJ1-5; D unresolved. Germline values: CDR1 SGHVS, CDR2 FNYEAQ. CDR3 length: 15 residues. Trimming cost V 5 bases and J 2 bases, with 13 bases left between them.

The gene calls are TRBV6-2 or TRBV6-3 and TRBJ2-4; the D gene is possibly TRBD1 (5 bases). This CDR3 is 16 amino acids long. V shed 6 bases and J shed 5 bases, with 20 bases lying between them. In germline, CDR1 is MNHEY, CDR2 SVGEGT. The CDR3 bases are TGTGCCAGCAGCCGATTACCCCAGGGCGGTGAAAACATTCAGTACTTC. Its translation is CASSRLPQGGENIQYF.

This rearrangement joins TRBV2 to TRBJ1-4; D not resolved. This CDR3 spans 13 amino acids. Germline loops: CDR1 SNHLY, CDR2 FYNNEI. V was clipped by 6 bases and J by 8 bases, with 13 bases between them. The DNA of the CDR3 is TGTGCCAGCAGGGATTATGTCGGGGAAAAACTGTTTTTT. This sequence encodes CASRDYVGEKLFF.

The V and J genes are TRBV12-3 or TRBV12-4 and TRBJ1-4; the match to TRBD1 covers 7 bases. CDR3 size: 13 residues. V lost 6 bases, J lost 8 bases, and 6 bases stayed unmatched. The CDR3 coding sequence is TGTGCCAGCAGAGACAGGGAAAGCGAAAAACTGTTTTTT. Translated: CASRDRESEKLFF.